Listed below are T cell receptor beta chains from one sample, sequenced in a study of early T cells in non-severe SARS-CoV-2 infection. TCRdb called the 5' RACE reads again in MiXCR, with one record for every CDR3 protein. The sample shows 50,000 to 80,000 distinct CDR3 sequences, 4% to 5.5% of them seen only once. The material sequenced was whole blood. All receptors derive from an adult who was a healthcare worker with PCR-confirmed SARS-CoV-2 infection or an uninfected control (not recorded which). CDR3s include the opening cysteine and the closing phenylalanine or tryptophan. Fields, in order: J gene, D gene, clone size, V gene, CDR3 protein, CDR3 DNA. D genes are given only for firm matches. Clone sizes are given selectively: once, few, many, or a class where the clone is expanded.

j_gene: TRBJ2-1; d_gene: TRBD2; abundance: -; v_gene: TRBV3-1; CDR3aa: CASSFSGGYNEQFF; CDR3nt: TGTGCCAGCAGCTTCAGCGGGGGGTACAATGAGCAGTTCTTC
j_gene: TRBJ2-3; d_gene: TRBD2; abundance: many; v_gene: TRBV6-5; CDR3aa: CASSYFASGSTDTQYF; CDR3nt: TGTGCCAGCAGTTACTTCGCTAGCGGGAGCACCGATACGCAGTATTTT
j_gene: TRBJ2-1; d_gene: TRBD2; abundance: many; v_gene: TRBV7-3; CDR3aa: CASSLTSGSNEQFF; CDR3nt: TGTGCCAGCAGCTTAACTAGCGGGAGCAATGAGCAGTTCTTC
j_gene: TRBJ2-5; d_gene: -; abundance: many; v_gene: TRBV5-1; CDR3aa: CASSLAVGETQYF; CDR3nt: TGCGCCAGCAGCTTGGCGGTAGGGGAGACCCAGTACTTC
j_gene: TRBJ2-3; d_gene: TRBD2; abundance: many; v_gene: TRBV25-1; CDR3aa: CASSDPSGSTDTQYF; CDR3nt: TGTGCCAGCAGTGATCCTAGCGGGAGCACAGATACGCAGTATTTT
j_gene: TRBJ2-5; d_gene: TRBD1; abundance: many; v_gene: TRBV18; CDR3aa: CASSPRQGEATQYF; CDR3nt: TGTGCCAGCTCACCCAGACAGGGCGAAGCGACCCAGTACTTC
j_gene: TRBJ1-1; d_gene: -; abundance: many; v_gene: TRBV5-1; CDR3aa: CASSLAAGGTEAFF; CDR3nt: TGCGCCAGCAGCTTGGCTGCAGGTGGGACTGAAGCTTTCTTT
j_gene: TRBJ2-2; d_gene: TRBD1; abundance: many; v_gene: TRBV6-6; CDR3aa: CASSDPYPDRVVVNTGELFF; CDR3nt: TGTGCCAGCAGTGACCCCTATCCCGACAGGGTCGTGGTTAACACCGGGGAGCTGTTTTTT
j_gene: TRBJ2-3; d_gene: TRBD1; abundance: few; v_gene: TRBV3-1; CDR3aa: CASSTRTGIGTDTQYF; CDR3nt: TGTGCCAGCAGCACACGGACAGGGATTGGCACAGATACGCAGTATTTT
j_gene: TRBJ2-1; d_gene: TRBD2; abundance: many; v_gene: TRBV3-1; CDR3aa: CASSQQLAGGLGQFF; CDR3nt: TGTGCCAGCAGCCAACAACTAGCGGGAGGGCTAGGGCAGTTCTTC
j_gene: TRBJ2-1; d_gene: -; abundance: many; v_gene: TRBV29-1; CDR3aa: CSVRGTSADEQFF; CDR3nt: TGCAGCGTTAGGGGGACTTCTGCCGATGAGCAGTTCTTC
j_gene: TRBJ2-7; d_gene: TRBD1; abundance: -; v_gene: TRBV29-1; CDR3aa: CSIRDSTYEQYF; CDR3nt: TGCAGCATCCGGGACAGTACCTACGAGCAGTACTTC
j_gene: TRBJ2-3; d_gene: -; abundance: -; v_gene: TRBV7-2; CDR3aa: CASSLDGSSTDTQYF; CDR3nt: TGTGCCAGCAGCTTAGACGGGAGCAGCACAGATACGCAGTATTTT
j_gene: TRBJ2-6; d_gene: -; abundance: few; v_gene: TRBV5-6; CDR3aa: CASSFDARSSGANVLTF; CDR3nt: TGTGCCAGCAGCTTCGACGCTCGAAGCTCTGGGGCCAACGTCCTGACTTTC
j_gene: TRBJ1-5; d_gene: -; abundance: many; v_gene: TRBV19; CDR3aa: CASTGQTNQPQHF; CDR3nt: TGTGCCAGTACCGGACAAACCAATCAGCCCCAGCATTTT
j_gene: TRBJ2-2; d_gene: -; abundance: many; v_gene: TRBV6-6; CDR3aa: CASRGTGTAGELFF; CDR3nt: TGTGCCAGCAGGGGAACAGGGACGGCCGGGGAGCTGTTTTTT
j_gene: TRBJ2-1; d_gene: -; abundance: many; v_gene: TRBV7-7; CDR3aa: CASRGLKTSLYEQFF; CDR3nt: TGTGCCAGCAGAGGACTTAAAACTTCCCTGTATGAGCAGTTCTTC
j_gene: TRBJ1-2; d_gene: -; abundance: -; v_gene: TRBV9; CDR3aa: CASSVELGGGYTF; CDR3nt: TGTGCCAGCAGCGTAGAATTAGGAGGCGGCTACACCTTC
j_gene: TRBJ2-7; d_gene: -; abundance: -; v_gene: TRBV7-6; CDR3aa: CASSLVRNEQYF; CDR3nt: TGTGCCAGCAGCTTAGTTAGGAACGAGCAGTACTTC
j_gene: TRBJ1-1; d_gene: -; abundance: many; v_gene: TRBV5-3; CDR3aa: CARSSSWGALNTEAFF; CDR3nt: TGTGCCAGAAGCTCTTCCTGGGGGGCCTTAAACACTGAAGCTTTCTTT
j_gene: TRBJ1-2; d_gene: TRBD1; abundance: many; v_gene: TRBV20-1; CDR3aa: CSARAGGAGYGYTF; CDR3nt: TGCAGTGCTAGAGCAGGGGGCGCGGGCTATGGCTACACCTTC
j_gene: TRBJ2-2; d_gene: TRBD2; abundance: many; v_gene: TRBV19; CDR3aa: CASSTGTSGHFQNTGELFF; CDR3nt: TGTGCCAGTAGTACCGGGACTAGCGGGCACTTTCAGAACACCGGGGAGCTGTTTTTT
j_gene: TRBJ2-3; d_gene: -; abundance: many; v_gene: TRBV20-1; CDR3aa: CSARDYSSSTDTQYF; CDR3nt: TGCAGTGCTAGAGATTACTCATCTAGCACAGATACGCAGTATTTT
j_gene: TRBJ2-1; d_gene: -; abundance: few; v_gene: TRBV30; CDR3aa: CAWSVLSHEQFF; CDR3nt: TGTGCCTGGAGTGTATTGTCCCATGAGCAGTTCTTC
j_gene: TRBJ2-3; d_gene: -; abundance: few; v_gene: TRBV11-1; CDR3aa: CASSLERRWTDTQYF; CDR3nt: TGTGCCAGCAGCTTAGAGCGTCGGTGGACAGATACGCAGTATTTT
j_gene: TRBJ1-5; d_gene: -; abundance: few; v_gene: TRBV3-1; CDR3aa: CASSQDSSNQPQHF; CDR3nt: TGTGCCAGCAGCCAAGACAGTAGCAATCAGCCCCAGCATTTT
j_gene: TRBJ2-3; d_gene: -; abundance: many; v_gene: TRBV29-1; CDR3aa: CSVEDPRGGPDTQYF; CDR3nt: TGCAGCGTTGAAGATCCGAGGGGGGGCCCGGATACGCAGTATTTT
j_gene: TRBJ2-4; d_gene: -; abundance: many; v_gene: TRBV14; CDR3aa: CASSQAGFGGNIQYF; CDR3nt: TGTGCCAGCAGCCAAGCTGGGTTTGGCGGAAACATTCAGTACTTC
j_gene: TRBJ2-7; d_gene: -; abundance: -; v_gene: TRBV10-3; CDR3aa: CAIRRVEEASYEQYF; CDR3nt: TGTGCCATCAGGCGCGTCGAGGAAGCCTCCTACGAGCAGTACTTC
j_gene: TRBJ2-7; d_gene: -; abundance: few; v_gene: TRBV15; CDR3aa: CATSRDLGPGGYEQYF; CDR3nt: TGTGCCACCAGCAGAGATCTGGGACCAGGAGGGTACGAGCAGTACTTC
j_gene: TRBJ2-3; d_gene: -; abundance: many; v_gene: TRBV18; CDR3aa: CASSLLAGTDTQYF; CDR3nt: TGTGCCAGCTCATTACTAGCTGGCACAGATACGCAGTATTTT
j_gene: TRBJ1-1; d_gene: TRBD1; abundance: many; v_gene: TRBV19; CDR3aa: CASIYRGGNEAFF; CDR3nt: TGTGCCAGTATTTACAGGGGAGGTAATGAAGCTTTCTTT
j_gene: TRBJ2-2; d_gene: -; abundance: few; v_gene: TRBV5-1; CDR3aa: CASSFRAPNTGELFF; CDR3nt: TGCGCCAGCAGCTTCCGGGCTCCGAACACCGGGGAGCTGTTTTTT
j_gene: TRBJ2-7; d_gene: TRBD2; abundance: -; v_gene: TRBV29-1; CDR3aa: CSVEERTSGSNEQYF; CDR3nt: TGCAGCGTTGAAGAACGGACTAGCGGGAGTAACGAGCAGTACTTC
j_gene: TRBJ2-7; d_gene: -; abundance: many; v_gene: TRBV12-3/TRBV12-4; CDR3aa: CASSLSYRDDEQYF; CDR3nt: TGTGCCAGCAGCTTGTCATACAGGGACGACGAGCAGTACTTC
j_gene: TRBJ2-7; d_gene: -; abundance: many; v_gene: TRBV20-1; CDR3aa: CSASTGNSYEQYF; CDR3nt: TGCAGTGCTAGTACGGGGAACTCCTACGAGCAGTACTTC
j_gene: TRBJ2-5; d_gene: TRBD1; abundance: few; v_gene: TRBV5-6; CDR3aa: CASSTKPGQGIETQYF; CDR3nt: TGTGCCAGCAGCACCAAGCCGGGACAGGGGATCGAGACCCAGTACTTC
j_gene: TRBJ1-1; d_gene: -; abundance: few; v_gene: TRBV6-1; CDR3aa: CASSEWESGTEAFF; CDR3nt: TGTGCCAGCAGTGAGTGGGAGAGTGGCACTGAAGCTTTCTTT
j_gene: TRBJ1-5; d_gene: -; abundance: many; v_gene: TRBV6-2/TRBV6-3; CDR3aa: CASSSTGSNQPQHF; CDR3nt: TGTGCCAGCAGTTCAACAGGGAGCAATCAGCCCCAGCATTTT
j_gene: TRBJ1-3; d_gene: -; abundance: many; v_gene: TRBV11-3; CDR3aa: CASSRTDGNTIYF; CDR3nt: TGTGCCAGCAGCCGGACAGACGGAAACACCATATATTTT